These 27 T cell receptor beta chains originate from one sample sequenced in a study of response to subunit inactivated influenza vaccine. TCRdb ran MiXCR on the RT-PCR reads and lists one entry per CDR3 protein. This table has 550,000 to 800,000 distinct CDR3 sequences, roughly 14% appearing once. The source material was PBMCs from blood, sampled approximately 13 days after vaccination. Source of these receptors: a man aged 50 or older who received an inactivated influenza vaccine.

This clonotype was found a few times. The chain employs TRBV7-2 and TRBJ2-3, with D possibly being TRBD1 (6 bases). CDR1 is SGHTA and CDR2 is FQGNSA in the germline V gene. This CDR3 comprises 17 residues. V was trimmed by 1 base and J by 6 bases, leaving 20 bases between them. DNA for the CDR3: TGTGCCAGCAGCTTAGGAAGGGCAGGGCTGGGGGCGGATACGCAGTATTTT. Translated: CASSLGRAGLGADTQYF.

The chain uses TRBV25-1 and TRBJ2-1, with TRBD2 identical over 11 bases. The CDR3 loop spans 15 amino acids. V shed 4 bases, J shed 6 bases, and the junction held 5 bases outside the gene matches. The germline V gene has CDR1 MGHDK and CDR2 SYGVNS. In nucleotides, the CDR3 is TGTGCCAGCAGTGCCCGGACTAGCGGGCGCAATGAGCAGTTCTTC. Protein: CASSARTSGRNEQFF.

The rearrangement joins TRBV4-3 to TRBJ2-5; a possible D gene is TRBD2 (6 bases). This CDR3 spans 15 amino acids. The V end lost 3 bases, the J end lost 1 base, and 12 bases lay between the germline ends. Germline-derived CDR1 and CDR2 are LGHNA and YSLEER. DNA of the CDR3: TGCGCCAGCAGCCATGCGGGACTGCTCCAAGAGACCCAGTACTTC. It codes for CASSHAGLLQETQYF.

This sequence joins TRBV5-1 and TRBJ2-6; 7 bases fit TRBD2. Germline CDR1 is SGHRS and CDR2 is YFSETQ. The V gene end was trimmed by 4 bases and the J gene end by 2 bases; junction bases not matched to a gene: 0. The CDR3 loop spans 14 amino acids. The DNA of the CDR3 is TGCGCCAGCAGCGCGGGGGCTGGGGCCAACGTCCTGACTTTC. It yields the protein CASSAGAGANVLTF.

The chain joins TRBV6-1 to TRBJ2-1; 7 positions match TRBD1. Germline V gene data show CDR1 as MNHNS and CDR2 as SASEGT. V was clipped by 6 bases and J by 4 bases; unmatched bases: 9. CDR3 length equals 15 residues. The DNA of the CDR3 is TGTGCCAGCAGAAGGACAGGACAGCTTTACAATGAGCAGTTCTTC. Protein: CASRRTGQLYNEQFF.

This chain connects TRBV24-1 to TRBJ2-1; D is ambiguous. CDR3 size: 11 residues. Trimming stripped 4 bases from V and 10 bases from J, with 7 bases between. From germline, CDR1 is KGHDR and CDR2 SFDVKD. The CDR3 protein is CATSELTEQFF. Here the CDR3 DNA reads TGTGCCACCAGTGAGCTGACAGAGCAGTTCTTC.

The V gene is TRBV30, the J gene TRBJ2-7; no clear D gene. With 2 bases removed from V and 3 bases from J, the gap between germline ends came to 5 bases. The CDR3 runs 11 residues. CDR1 and CDR2 (germline): GTSNPN, SVGIG (reference sequence). The DNA of the CDR3 is TGTGCCTGGAGTAAAAGCTACGAGCAGTACTTC. Protein: CAWSKSYEQYF. Full variable domain (missing parts from reference TRBV30 and TRBJ2-7): SQTIHQWPATLVQPVGSPLSLECTVEGTSNPNLYWYRQAAGRGLQLLFYSVGIGQISSEVPQNLSASRPQDRQFILSSKKLLLSDSGFYLCAWSKSYEQYFGPGTRLTVT.

This clonotype was seen a handful of times. The chain uses TRBV11-1 and TRBJ1-6; D possibly corresponds to TRBD1 (5 bases). The germline V gene encodes CDR1 SGHAT and CDR2 FQDESV (reference sequence). The CDR3 totals 14 residues. The V gene lost 1 base and the J gene lost 10 bases, with 11 bases spanning the gap. CDR3 region: CASSLGGDGSPLHF. Here the CDR3 DNA reads TGTGCCAGCAGCTTAGGAGGGGACGGGTCACCCCTCCACTTT.

This clonotype has only a few counts. V and J are TRBV19 and TRBJ2-7, with D possibly matching TRBD1 (6 bases). This CDR3 has 13 amino acids. The V and J ends lost 6 bases and 2 bases respectively, with 11 bases between them. Germline loops: CDR1 LNHDA, CDR2 SQIVND (reference sequence). The CDR3 region has the DNA TGTGCCAGTAGCCCAGGGGACACCTACGAGCAGTACTTC. Translating it yields CASSPGDTYEQYF.

This clonotype has at least ten counts. One end of the junction fails to match germline, which may point to a read error. DNA of the CDR3: TGTGCCAGCAGCCAAGATCCCAATCAGCCCCAGCATTTT. Its protein product is CASSQDPNQPQHF. This chain uses TRBV4-1 with TRBJ1-5; D gene ambiguous. The germline gives CDR1 MGHRA, CDR2 YSYEKL. The CDR3 sequence is 13 residues long.

This clonotype was detected many times. The rearrangement uses TRBV12-3 or TRBV12-4 and TRBJ1-1, with 8 bases fitting TRBD1. Trimming at V came to 6 bases and at J to 0 bases, leaving 6 bases not matched to a gene. The CDR3 totals 15 residues. Here the CDR3 DNA reads TGTGCCAGCAGCCCCTCGGGACAGGTGAACACTGAAGCTTTCTTT. It is translated as CASSPSGQVNTEAFF.

The chain couples TRBV6-1 to TRBJ2-7; D not resolved. Trimming took 0 bases from V and 2 from J, leaving 14 bases between them. Germline V gives CDR1 MNHNS, CDR2 SASEGT. The CDR3 loop spans 16 amino acids. CDR3 loop: CASSEAPLWGTYEQYF. The CDR3 DNA reads as TGTGCCAGCAGTGAAGCCCCCCTCTGGGGAACCTACGAGCAGTACTTC.

The J gene is TRBJ2-1, the V gene TRBV6-6; D may be TRBD2 (5 bases). The CDR3 loop spans 13 amino acids. V was trimmed by 2 bases and J by 9 bases, leaving 11 bases between them. From germline, CDR1 is MNHNY and CDR2 SVGAGI (reference sequence). The CDR3, as DNA: TGTGCCAGCAGTTACCGGGAAACTAGTGAGCAGTTCTTC. Translation: CASSYRETSEQFF.

The genes are TRBV7-9 and TRBJ1-3; D is undetermined. The CDR3 has 15 amino acids. The germline CDR1 and CDR2 sequences are SEHNR and FQNEAQ (reference sequence). The V end lost 1 base, the J end lost 0 bases, and 7 bases lay between the germline ends. The CDR3 bases are TGTGCCAGCAGCTTAGTGGAGAGCTCTGGAAACACCATATATTTT. It specifies CASSLVESSGNTIYF.

The chain employs TRBV12-3 or TRBV12-4 and TRBJ2-1; 9 bases map to TRBD2. The CDR3 contains 17 residues. J gave up 0 bases and V 3 bases, and 6 bases lay outside the gene matches. The CDR3 DNA follows: TGTGCCAGCAGTTTTCGGCTAGCGGGGAACTCCTACAATGAGCAGTTCTTC. It translates to CASSFRLAGNSYNEQFF.

Ten or more counts support this clonotype. One end of the junction does not line up with germline, which may come from a read error. This chain connects TRBV9 to TRBJ2-1; D unclear. Germline-derived CDR1 and CDR2 are SGDLS and YYNGEE. The CDR3 totals 13 residues. The CDR3 sequence is CASSVGSYNEQFF. CDR3 nucleotides: TGCGCCAGCAGCGTAGGGTCCTACAATGAGCAGTTCTTC.

V gene TRBV7-2 combines with J gene TRBJ2-7; 9 bases agree with TRBD1. Germline V gene data show CDR1 as SGHTA and CDR2 as FQGNSA. After removal of 5 bases from V and 3 bases from J, the junction contained 8 bases not matched to a gene. The CDR3 spans 15 residues. The CDR3, as DNA: TGTGCCAGCAGCCCCTCGACAGGGGGAGTCTACGAGCAGTACTTC. It codes for CASSPSTGGVYEQYF.

The table lists this clonotype with a few counts. This sequence joins TRBV6-1 and TRBJ2-6; 11 bases match TRBD2. Germline trimming cut 6 bases from V and 0 bases from J; bases unmatched to any gene: 7. Germline CDR1 MNHNS, CDR2 SASEGT. CDR3 length: 18 amino acids. DNA for the CDR3: TGTGCCAGCAGGGAGACGGGACTAGCGGCCTCTGGGGCCAACGTCCTGACTTTC. Protein sequence: CASRETGLAASGANVLTF.

A few counts support this clonotype. This chain joins TRBV7-3 and TRBJ2-1, with 7 bases aligning to TRBD2. The CDR3 runs 15 residues. CDR1 and CDR2 (germline): SGHTA, FQGTGA. The V and J ends lost 4 bases and 6 bases, in that order; junction bases with no gene match: 9. CDR3 coding DNA: TGTGCCAGCAGCTCTAGCGGAGGGTTCTTCAATGAGCAGTTCTTC. Residues: CASSSSGGFFNEQFF.

This clonotype was recorded many times. V gene TRBV5-1 combines with J gene TRBJ2-3; D is tentatively TRBD1 or TRBD2 (5 bases each). Trimming pared 4 bases from V and 6 bases from J, leaving 15 bases between. CDR3 length: 14 amino acids. Per the germline V gene, CDR1 is SGHRS and CDR2 is YFSETQ. The CDR3 reads CASSVGTGGDTQYF. The DNA for the CDR3 is TGCGCCAGCAGCGTCGGGACCGGCGGGGATACGCAGTATTTT.

The V and J genes are TRBV9 and TRBJ2-7, with D tentatively TRBD2 (6 bases). CDR1 and CDR2 (germline): SGDLS, YYNGEE. The CDR3 sequence is 15 residues long. The germline V and J ends were trimmed by 0 bases and 3 bases, with 13 bases remaining between them. CDR3 sequence (DNA): TGTGCCAGCAGCGTAGGCGGGACGGGAATCTACGAGCAGTACTTC. Protein product: CASSVGGTGIYEQYF.

The V call is TRBV2, the J call TRBJ2-3; D assignment may be TRBD1 or TRBD2 (6 bases each). Trimming cost V 4 bases and J 2 bases, with 13 bases left between them. Germline loops: CDR1 SNHLY, CDR2 FYNNEI. The CDR3 has 15 residues. CDR3 protein: CASSAEGTYTDTQYF. For the CDR3, the DNA is TGTGCCAGCAGTGCGGAGGGGACATACACAGATACGCAGTATTTT.

By sample share, this clonotype is medium-sized. The rearrangement uses TRBV12-3 or TRBV12-4 and TRBJ1-2, with 8 nucleotides matching TRBD1. The CDR3 spans 15 residues. Trimming took 4 bases from V and 0 from J; bases not matched to a gene: 4. CDR3 protein: CASSSRGQANYGYTF. For the CDR3, the DNA is TGTGCCAGCAGTTCCCGGGGACAGGCTAACTATGGCTACACCTTC.

The rearrangement joins TRBV12-3 or TRBV12-4 to TRBJ1-2; D is possibly TRBD1 (5 bases). Trimming stripped 3 bases from V and 8 bases from J, with 10 bases between. The CDR3 loop spans 12 amino acids. The CDR3 coding sequence is TGTGCCAGCAGTTTCACTAGGGACGGCTACACCTTC. This sequence encodes CASSFTRDGYTF.

The chain combines TRBV7-2 with TRBJ2-1, with TRBD2 matching 11 bases. Germline trimming cut 2 bases from V and 5 bases from J; bases unmatched to any gene: 2. Germline V CDR1 and CDR2: SGHTA, FQGNSA. The CDR3 sequence is 15 residues long. The chain's CDR3 is CASSLTSGGDNEQFF. CDR3 DNA: TGTGCCAGCAGCTTAACTAGCGGGGGAGACAATGAGCAGTTCTTC.

This clonotype appeared a few times. The chain carries TRBV7-3 and TRBJ2-2; 13 nucleotides agree with TRBD2. V trimming: 4 bases; J trimming: 4 bases; junction bases outside the gene matches: 9. This CDR3 contains 18 residues. Germline CDR1 SGHTA, CDR2 FQGTGA. The DNA of the CDR3 is TGTGCCAGCAGCTCCACTAGCGGGAGGGCCCGGGGCACCGGGGAGCTGTTTTTT. Residues: CASSSTSGRARGTGELFF. Full variable domain (rest looked up from reference TRBV7-3 and TRBJ2-2): GAGVSQTPSNKVTEKGKYVELRCDPISGHTALYWYRQSLGQGPEFLIYFQGTGAADDSGLPNDRFFAVRPEGSVSTLKIQRTERGDSAVYLCASSSTSGRARGTGELFFGEGSRLTVL.

This clonotype has only a few counts. Just one base apart from a much larger clone, this may be a read error. The genes are TRBV4-2 and TRBJ2-3; 10 bases match TRBD2. Germline assignment: CDR1 LGHNA and CDR2 YNFKEQ. There are 14 residues in the CDR3. With 4 bases clipped from V and 5 bases from J, the junction kept 3 bases outside the gene matches. CDR3 DNA: TGTGCCAGCAGCCCGGGGACTAGCGAAGATACGCAGTATTTT. Translated, it gives CASSPGTSEDTQYF.